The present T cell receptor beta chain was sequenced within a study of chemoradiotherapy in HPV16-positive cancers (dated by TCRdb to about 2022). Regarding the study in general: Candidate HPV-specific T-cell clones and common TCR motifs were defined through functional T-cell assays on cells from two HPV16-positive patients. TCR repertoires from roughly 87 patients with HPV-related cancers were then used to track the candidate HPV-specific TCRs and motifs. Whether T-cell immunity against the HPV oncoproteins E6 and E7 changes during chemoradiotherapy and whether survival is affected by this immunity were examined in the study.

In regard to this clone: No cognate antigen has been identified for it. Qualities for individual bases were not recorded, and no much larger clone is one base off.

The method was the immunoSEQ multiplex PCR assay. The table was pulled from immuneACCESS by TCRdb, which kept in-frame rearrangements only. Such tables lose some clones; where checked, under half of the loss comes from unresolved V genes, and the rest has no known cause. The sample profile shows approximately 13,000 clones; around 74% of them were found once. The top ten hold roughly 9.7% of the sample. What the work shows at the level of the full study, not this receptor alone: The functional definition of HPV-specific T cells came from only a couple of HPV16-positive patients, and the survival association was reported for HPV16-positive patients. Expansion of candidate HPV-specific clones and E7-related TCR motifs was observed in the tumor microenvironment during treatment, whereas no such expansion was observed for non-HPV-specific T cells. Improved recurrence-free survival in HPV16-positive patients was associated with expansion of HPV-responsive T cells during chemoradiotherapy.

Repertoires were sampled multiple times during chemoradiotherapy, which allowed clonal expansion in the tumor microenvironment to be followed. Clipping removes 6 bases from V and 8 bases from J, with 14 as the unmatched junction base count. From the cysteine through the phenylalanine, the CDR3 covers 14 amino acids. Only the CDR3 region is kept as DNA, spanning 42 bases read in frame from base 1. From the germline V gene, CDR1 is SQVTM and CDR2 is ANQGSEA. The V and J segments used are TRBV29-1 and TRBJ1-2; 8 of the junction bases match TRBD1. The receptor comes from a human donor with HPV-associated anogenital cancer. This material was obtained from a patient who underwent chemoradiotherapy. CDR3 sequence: CSVGSAGGAEGYTF. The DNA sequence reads TGCAGCGTGGGGTCTGCAGGGGGCGCGGAAGGCTACACCTTC.